Reported below is one T cell receptor beta chain. There are a few counts of this clonotype. Its cognate antigen has yet to be identified. No much larger clonotype is one base removed from it; base qualities were not supplied. The treatment or condition label, as the study defines it: in vitro stimulation with specific CMV peptide epitopes to enrich CMV-specific T cells. This specimen belongs to a study of T cell repertoires in cytomegalovirus infection (dated by TCRdb to about 2019). With respect to the entire study: The peptide stimulations were aimed at well-studied HLA-B-restricted epitopes as well as recently identified HLA-C-restricted CMV epitopes, whose presentation resists viral immunomodulation. The HLA type of each donor mattered for the analysis, because public TCR beta signatures pointed to carriage of CMV infection along with the matching HLA type. What the study reported, not specific to this receptor: In the ex vivo response, HLA-C-restricted CMV-specific TCR beta clonotypes were dominant, and in two of eight donors the single most frequent clonotype came from this HLA-C-restricted group. Cumulative frequency of public TCR beta family members discriminated carriers of CMV infection plus the relevant HLA type in this cohort and an independent approximately 360-donor cohort.

Deletion took 4 bases off V and 9 bases off J, with a span of 15 bases between the germline ends. The CDR3 starts with the cysteine, ends with the phenylalanine, and has 13 residues. Only the CDR3 DNA stays, 39 bases, in frame from base 1. Looking up the germline V gene (reference sequence) yields CDR1 MNHEY and CDR2 SMNVEV. TCRdb records Illumina HiSeq 1500 as the sequencer. TCRdb trimmed the raw reads at Q25, called clones with MiXCR and kept productive beta chains. Each record represents a unique CDR3 protein, reported with the most common genes and DNA among its rows. This sample holds roughly 310,000 distinct CDR3 sequences; 25% to 35% were observed only once. The top ten hold 20% of the sample.

This receptor chain uses TRBV27 and TRBJ1-2, and perhaps TRBD1 as D gene, on 5 matching bases. Source: cultured PBMCs, taken from culture after CMV antigen stimulation. This receptor was identified in a human donor in good health (CMV status not recorded). Some clones in this sample may be carry-over from other donors' samples. In nucleotide form, the sequence is TGTGCCAGCAGTTCCCATCCGGGGGGTAGCTACACCTTC. Its amino acids are CASSSHPGGSYTF.